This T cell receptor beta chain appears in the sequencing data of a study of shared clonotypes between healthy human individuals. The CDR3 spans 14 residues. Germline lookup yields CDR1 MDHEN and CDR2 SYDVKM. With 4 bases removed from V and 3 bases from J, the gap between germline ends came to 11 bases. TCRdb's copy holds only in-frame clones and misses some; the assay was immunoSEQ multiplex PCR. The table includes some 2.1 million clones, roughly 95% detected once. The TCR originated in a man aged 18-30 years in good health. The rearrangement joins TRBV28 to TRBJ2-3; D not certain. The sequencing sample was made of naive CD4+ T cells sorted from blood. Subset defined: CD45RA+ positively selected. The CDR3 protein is CASSSGQNTDTQYF. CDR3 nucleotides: TGTGCCAGCAGTTCTGGCCAGAATACAGATACGCAGTATTTT.